The following is a T cell receptor beta chain sequence with its context. Its antigen is undetermined. This sample is part of a study of cytomegalovirus exposure and HLA in healthy donors. Study observations and caveats: The authors listed over 150 TCR beta chains as cytomegalovirus-associated.

PCR amplification relied on 60 Vbeta primers (plus 13 Jbeta primers). Sequencing used immunoSEQ multiplex PCR; TCRdb keeps in-frame clones, though not all of them. This repertoire shows some 120,000 clones, 80% found once; its top ten account for about 9.2%. The CDR3 is made up of 14 amino acids. Germline loops: CDR1 GTSNPN, CDR2 SVGIG (reference sequence). V lost 8 bases to trimming and J lost 0 bases, with 14 bases between them. The V and J genes are TRBV30 and TRBJ1-3; D not resolved. The clonotype comes from a man aged 25 to 45 in good health and CMV-seropositive. The specimen was PBMCs. The CDR3 nucleotides read TGTGCCCGTACGCACTCTCACTCTGGAAACACCATATATTTT. Translated: CARTHSHSGNTIYF.